The following is a T cell receptor (beta chain) sequence with its context. There is no known antigen for this receptor. Base qualities are missing; no much larger clone stands one base away. Library generation was performed with 5' RACE. The run used an Illumina HiSeq 2000. A universal primer binding site was added through template switching, and the final cDNA carried a unique molecular identifier so that TCR cDNA molecules could be counted accurately. First-strand cDNA for TCR alpha and beta chains was synthesized from specific primers in the conserved constant-segment region. To control for contamination, each cDNA library was double barcoded with a SMART-Mk sample barcode plus Illumina barcodes. TruSeq adapter sequences along with Illumina sample barcodes were introduced in two successive PCR steps. Sequencing of the TCR alpha and beta cDNA libraries was done on the Illumina HiSeq platform using custom primers. The original methods were these. MiGEC processed the raw reads to extract unique molecular identifiers, while MiXCR was used to determine the CDR3 positions. For each individual, recombination models were inferred using an EM algorithm with the repgenHMM and IGoR tools. Shared clonotypes were analyzed with the tcR package in R, and sharing was normalized by the product of cloneset sizes. To study raw recombination without the effects of thymic and clonal selection, out-of-frame nonproductive sequences were analyzed. TCRdb reanalyzed the raw reads on its own, using fastp at Q25 for trimming and MiXCR for clone calling, and kept in-frame beta chains. Identical CDR3 proteins give one entry, which carries the most common genes and DNA. TCRdb, not the original authors, processed these V and J calls. The sample table records hundreds of thousands of distinct CDR3 sequences; roughly 20% of these occur just once. Of the sample, more than 4% falls within the top ten clones.

Every donor was a healthy Caucasian. The twin cohort comprised three pairs of female monozygotic twins, all aged roughly 18 to 30 years. Peripheral blood mononuclear cells were the source from which RNA for the TCR libraries was isolated. The source of the sample is a study of identical twins (dated by TCRdb to about 2016). About the investigation overall: TCR alpha and beta repertoires from monozygotic twins, unrelated adults of various ages and cord blood were deep-sequenced to test whether fetal clonotypes persist. To rule out contamination, the twin experiments were replicated at different times with different library preparation protocols. Overall study results and their limits: Out-of-frame TCR alpha sequences shared between twins showed an excess of low generation-probability sequences compared with coincidental sharing between unrelated individuals. Because the same donors could not be followed over many years, the conclusions relied on cross-sectional statistical analysis. In monozygotic twins, out-of-frame TCR alpha sharing was systematically underestimated by recombination models, although the models agreed with sharing between unrelated individuals. Zero-insertion analyses could be partly confounded by invariant T cells such as MAIT and iNKT, though diverse VJ usage argued against such confounding for most clonotypes. Fewer insertions were carried by abundant cord blood beta clonotypes; a weaker similar trend was observed in young adult naive repertoires, while no such trend was observed in memory repertoires. The excess sharing between twins in beta out-of-frame sequences was weaker because fewer shared sequences reduced the signal-to-noise ratio.

At the junction V is shortened by 7 bases and J by 3 bases, with 26 bases in between. CDR1 is given as SGHRS and CDR2 as YFSETQ, both from the germline V gene. The CDR3, cysteine through phenylalanine, is 19 amino acids long. Left in the record is the CDR3 DNA by itself, 57 bases read in frame from the first base. These data also featured in a second study, about T cells expressing NK-cell markers. Per the second study: In sorted CD3+CD56+NKG2C+, CD3+CD56+NKG2C- and CD3+CD56-NKG2C+ T-cell subsets from 7 to 9 donors, TCR beta-chain repertoires were profiled. Among the eight sequenced donors, only one was HCMV-seronegative, while the other seven were HCMV-seropositive. In several experiments an anti-gammadeltaTCR antibody was added to restrict sorting to alphabetaTCR-expressing T cells. In roughly 6 donors, the dominant CD3+CD56+NKG2C+ clonotypes ranked among the top 10 CD8+ clonotypes, making up about 1.0-7.5% of CD8+ T cells. Those dominant clonotypes were again the most abundant among CD3+CD56-NKG2C+ cells in a handful of donors, at about 28.3-65%. Whether the expanded NKG2C-expressing T cell clones were specific for HCMV antigens remained unclear. All eight donors whose samples were sequenced were randomly selected healthy volunteers, three of them men and five women. HCMV-specific IgG was detected in serum with a commercial ELISA kit to determine HCMV serostatus. Bulk peripheral blood T-cell repertoires were additionally sequenced from unsorted PBMC for about six donors. MIGEC was used to demultiplex reads and group reads by UMI, and MiTCR was used to assemble and quantify clonotypes. To exclude erroneous sequences, only TCR cDNA sequences supported by at least two reads were retained. The tcR package was used for downstream repertoire analysis, and clonotypes were matched across fractions by CDR3 nucleotide sequence plus V segment. VDJmatch was used to annotate antigen specificity against VDJdb, with one amino acid substitution allowed in CDR3.

The rearranged chain carries TRBV5-1 and TRBJ2-6, with the D call perhaps TRBD1 or TRBD2, as 5 bases match in each case. The material sequenced was PBMCs. This sequence originates from a woman aged 18-29 years in good health. The sequenced DNA: TGCGCCAGCCGCTACCGCCTGGGACGGAACCTTCTTGGGGCCAACGTCCTGACTTTC. This is translated as CASRYRLGRNLLGANVLTF.